The source of this TCR beta chain is a study of shared clonotypes between healthy human individuals. Germline values: CDR1 ENHRY, CDR2 SYGVKD. V was pared by 8 bases and J by 4 bases, with 14 bases between. The CDR3 is made up of 13 amino acids. CD45RO-negative CD8 cells positively selected for CCR7 made up the naive population, which excluded terminally differentiated effector memory CD45RA+ cells. Deep-level assay runs were performed. Sorted subsets were amplified in replicate PCRs using around 0.2 ug DNA, 30,000 to 35,000 T cell genomes. Only in-frame clones appear in the TCRdb table, and some are missing; sequencing was by immunoSEQ multiplex PCR. In the table there are 760,000 or so clones, roughly 96% of which are singletons.

The chain couples TRBV10-3 to TRBJ1-1; D perhaps matches TRBD1 (6 bases). Sequenced input: naive CD8+ T cells sorted from blood. The sequence came from a young man in good health. In nucleotides, the CDR3 is TGTGCCATCGGGGCAGGGGAGGGCACTGAAGCTTTCTTT. Protein: CAIGAGEGTEAFF.